A single sample is the source of the 30 T cell receptor beta chains below, sequenced in a study of T-cell memory formation after mild COVID-19. TCRdb itself ran the 5' RACE reads through MiXCR, one entry per CDR3 protein. The sample holds 350,000 to 450,000 distinct CDR3 sequences, 20% seen once. The sequenced sample consisted of PBMCs or a T cell subset sorted from them (not recorded which). Receptors were obtained from an adult woman who had mild COVID-19 (a few samples of this study predate the infection). Cell type and time point are not known.

The rearrangement uses TRBV7-3 and TRBJ2-1; D remains unclear. The CDR3 sequence is 14 residues long. Trimming took 0 bases from V and 5 from J, leaving 8 bases between them. Germline V gives CDR1 SGHTA, CDR2 FQGTGA. The CDR3 bases are TGTGCCAGCAGCTTAACGAACCCGAACAATGAGCAGTTCTTC. This encodes CASSLTNPNNEQFF.

This clonotype came up a few times. The chain is built from TRBV20-1 and TRBJ1-2, with D unresolved. This CDR3 is 15 amino acids long. Per the germline V gene, CDR1 is DFQATT and CDR2 is SNEGSKA (reference sequence). Deletions cut 6 bases from V and 0 bases from J, with 17 bases between. As DNA, the CDR3 is TGCAGTGCAACCCGACCGGGCGGTCCTAACTATGGCTACACCTTC. Protein: CSATRPGGPNYGYTF.

This chain connects TRBV4-1 to TRBJ2-4, with 8 bases identical to TRBD2. The CDR3 consists of 17 residues. Germline V gene sequence: CDR1 MGHRA, CDR2 YSYEKL. After removal of 4 bases from V and 0 bases from J, the junction contained 8 bases not matched to a gene. CDR3 bases: TGCGCCAGCAGCCCGGTGGGACGGGGGGGAGCCAAAAACATTCAGTACTTC. It is translated as CASSPVGRGGAKNIQYF.

This rearrangement joins TRBV4-3 to TRBJ1-4, with D tentatively TRBD1 (6 bases). V was trimmed by 0 bases and J by 8 bases, leaving 19 bases between them. CDR1 and CDR2 from the germline V gene are LGHNA and YSLEER. The CDR3 spans 17 residues. The CDR3 region has the DNA TGCGCCAGCAGCCAAGATCTGGGCGGCCAGGGGAGGGAAAAACTGTTTTTT. Protein: CASSQDLGGQGREKLFF.

The genes are TRBV2 and TRBJ1-5, with D unclear. In germline, CDR1 is SNHLY, CDR2 FYNNEI. Trimming cost V 6 bases and J 9 bases, with 12 bases left between them. The CDR3 consists of 12 residues. The CDR3 loop is CASRSLGWPQHF. The CDR3, as DNA: TGTGCCAGCAGGTCCTTAGGTTGGCCCCAGCATTTT.

The chain employs TRBV29-1 and TRBJ2-5, with TRBD1 identical over 8 bases. J was trimmed by 6 bases and V by 6 bases; bases with no gene match: 9. This CDR3 contains 13 residues. Looked up from germline, CDR1 is SQVTM and CDR2 is ANQGSEA. CDR3 DNA sequence: TGCAGCGTCGAAAGGACAGGGAGGAAGACCCAGTACTTC. Its translation: CSVERTGRKTQYF.

The table lists this clonotype with a count of one. This chain's CDR3 is CASSRPGLVGEQYF. In DNA form, the CDR3 reads TGTGCCAGCAGCCGCCCGGGACTAGTTGGCGAGCAGTACTTC. The chain uses TRBV4-2 and TRBJ2-7; 8 bases agree with TRBD2. Germline CDR1 LGHNA, CDR2 YNFKEQ. This CDR3 has 14 residues. After removal of 4 bases from V and 6 bases from J, the junction contained 8 bases not matched to a gene.

Only one count was recorded for this clonotype. J is TRBJ2-5 and V is TRBV5-1; 9 bases line up with TRBD1. Germline trimming cut 0 bases from V and 5 bases from J; bases unmatched to any gene: 5. Germline values: CDR1 SGHRS, CDR2 YFSETQ. This CDR3 has 15 amino acids. Here the CDR3 reads CASSLAGQGWETQYF. The CDR3 DNA is TGCGCCAGCAGCTTGGCCGGACAGGGGTGGGAGACCCAGTACTTC.

With respect to this clonotype: The junction shows a germline mismatch at one end, possibly a read error. The chain combines TRBV12-3 or TRBV12-4 with TRBJ2-3, with TRBD2 matching 10 bases. The CDR3 is 15 residues long. CDR3: CDSSFGTSVVDTQYF. The CDR3 DNA reads TGTGACAGCAGTTTCGGGACTAGCGTGGTAGATACGCAGTATTTT.

The chain links TRBV7-6 to TRBJ2-7; TRBD1 matches 11 bases. CDR3 length: 16 amino acids. Germline V gene sequence: CDR1 SGHVS, CDR2 FNYEAQ. With 1 base clipped from V and 5 bases from J, the junction kept 7 bases outside the gene matches. This chain's CDR3 is CASSLDLGQGVNEQYF. The DNA for the CDR3 is TGTGCCAGCAGCTTAGACCTGGGACAGGGGGTGAACGAGCAGTACTTC.

The chain is built from TRBV28 and TRBJ1-1, with D uncertain. Germline CDR1 is MDHEN and CDR2 is SYDVKM. Trimming removed 7 bases at V and 5 bases at J, with 8 bases between. The CDR3 sequence is 11 residues long. The CDR3 bases are TGTGCCAGCACTTGGGGAACTGAAGCTTTCTTT. Translating gives CASTWGTEAFF.

This clonotype was picked up a small number of times. V and J are TRBV5-5 and TRBJ2-5; 9 bases align to TRBD2. Germline assignment: CDR1 SGHKS and CDR2 YYEKEE (reference sequence). The CDR3 contains 16 residues. Trimming removed 2 bases from V and 1 base from J; junction bases left unmatched: 6. DNA for the CDR3: TGTGCCAGCAGCTTCCAGACTAGCGGATCCCAAGAGACCCAGTACTTC. Protein product: CASSFQTSGSQETQYF.

The chain couples TRBV3-1 to TRBJ2-5; D remains ambiguous. This CDR3 contains 12 residues. V lost 3 bases and J 5 bases, leaving 7 bases between the germline ends. The germline gives CDR1 LGHDT, CDR2 YNNKEL (reference sequence). The CDR3 reads CASSQTGETQYF. CDR3 bases: TGTGCCAGCAGCCAGACTGGGGAGACCCAGTACTTC.

This clonotype appeared a few times. The chain employs TRBV20-1 and TRBJ2-1, with TRBD2 matching 10 bases. CDR1 DFQATT and CDR2 SNEGSKA come from the germline V gene (reference sequence). The CDR3 spans 15 residues. Trimming cost V 3 bases and J 6 bases; bases outside gene matches: 8. Written as DNA, the CDR3 is TGCAGTGCTAGCCTAAGGACTAGCGGTCTCAATGAGCAGTTCTTC. Translating it yields CSASLRTSGLNEQFF.

This clonotype showed up just a few times. The chain couples TRBV29-1 to TRBJ2-5; 7 positions agree with TRBD2. This CDR3 has 13 residues. Germline V gene lookup returns CDR1 SQVTM and CDR2 ANQGSEA. Germline trimming cut 5 bases from V and 4 bases from J; bases unmatched to any gene: 7. CDR3 coding DNA: TGCAGCGTTCGAGCAGGGAGGGGAGAGACCCAGTACTTC. It is translated as CSVRAGRGETQYF. The whole variable domain, remainder taken from reference TRBV29-1 and TRBJ2-5, is SAVISQKPSRDICQRGTSLTIQCQVDSQVTMMFWYRQQPGQSLTLIATANQGSEATYESGFVIDKFPISRPNLTFSTLTVSNMSPEDSSIYLCSVRAGRGETQYFGPGTRLLVL.

This clonotype was counted once. The chain is built from TRBV20-1 and TRBJ2-1; 9 bases agree with TRBD2. The CDR3 contains 16 residues. CDR1 is DFQATT, CDR2 SNEGSKA, per germline (reference sequence). The junction had 7 bases not matched to a gene; V was cut back by 0 bases and J by 4 bases. CDR3 DNA sequence: TGCAGTGCTAGAGATCACGAGACTAGCGGATACAATGAGCAGTTCTTC. Translating it yields CSARDHETSGYNEQFF.

The chain links TRBV27 to TRBJ1-1, with TRBD1 as a possible D gene (5 bases). Trimming took 6 bases from V and 1 from J, leaving 15 bases between them. Per the germline V gene, CDR1 is MNHEY and CDR2 is SMNVEV (reference sequence). The CDR3 loop spans 15 amino acids. CDR3 nucleotide sequence: TGTGCCAGCAGAACCCTGGGACGAGGGAACACTGAAGCTTTCTTT. Its translation: CASRTLGRGNTEAFF.

This clonotype was seen more than once but under ten times. The chain employs TRBV12-3 or TRBV12-4 and TRBJ2-7; D is unclear. There are 18 residues in the CDR3. The V end was cut by 3 bases, the J end by 0 bases, with 21 bases between. In nucleotides, the CDR3 is TGTGCCAGCAGTTTTTGGGATTTCCCTCCCGCGGACTCCTACGAGCAGTACTTC. This sequence encodes CASSFWDFPPADSYEQYF.

J is TRBJ2-1 and V is TRBV5-1; 13 nucleotides agree with TRBD2. V lost 1 base and J lost 6; bases outside the gene matches: 10. Germline CDR1 is SGHRS and CDR2 is YFSETQ. CDR3 length: 18 amino acids. CDR3 protein: CASSLMGLAGQVVNEQFF. DNA of the CDR3: TGCGCCAGCAGCTTGATGGGACTAGCGGGGCAAGTAGTCAATGAGCAGTTCTTC.

CDR3 region: CASSQSRGVGYGYTF. In DNA form, the CDR3 reads TGCGCCAGCAGCCAATCTCGGGGAGTCGGATATGGCTACACCTTC. The rearrangement joins TRBV4-1 to TRBJ1-2, with unresolved D. V was trimmed by 2 bases and J by 5 bases, leaving 15 bases between them. The CDR3 has 15 amino acids. Germline V CDR1 and CDR2: MGHRA, YSYEKL.

The J gene is TRBJ2-3, the V gene TRBV2; D is unresolved. The CDR3 has 14 amino acids. Germline V gives CDR1 SNHLY, CDR2 FYNNEI. Trimming stripped 7 bases from V and 0 bases from J, with 11 bases between. CDR3 DNA: TGTGCCAGCATGAATCCGGTTAGCACAGATACGCAGTATTTT. Amino acid sequence: CASMNPVSTDTQYF.

The V gene is TRBV3-1, the J gene TRBJ2-7, with 7 positions matching TRBD2. Germline-derived CDR1 and CDR2 are LGHDT and YNNKEL (reference sequence). The CDR3 has 13 residues. Unmatched junction bases numbered 3, after V lost 1 base and J lost 6 bases. The DNA for the CDR3 is TGTGCCAGCAGCCAAGCGGGAGGATCCGAGCAGTACTTC. This sequence encodes CASSQAGGSEQYF.

J is TRBJ2-5 and V is TRBV4-1, with a weak D call TRBD2 (5 bases). From germline, CDR1 is MGHRA and CDR2 YSYEKL. CDR3 length: 15 amino acids. V dropped 5 bases and J dropped 2 bases, with 15 bases sitting between them. CDR3: CASSSSLGPQETQYF. The CDR3 DNA sequence: TGCGCCAGCAGCAGCTCACTAGGCCCTCAAGAGACCCAGTACTTC.

In its sample, this clonotype was seen a few times. V usage is TRBV24-1 and J usage is TRBJ2-7, with 10 bases that match TRBD1. The germline CDR1 and CDR2 sequences are KGHDR and SFDVKD. CDR3 size: 17 residues. V shed 2 bases and J 5 bases; nucleotides not matched to a gene: 11. In DNA form, the CDR3 reads TGTGCCACCAGTGATTCCCGGGGAAAGACAGGGGGCAACGAGCAGTACTTC. Encoded protein: CATSDSRGKTGGNEQYF.

The chain is built from TRBV7-9 and TRBJ2-3, with 8 bases matching TRBD2. Germline CDR1 reads SEHNR; CDR2 reads FQNEAQ (reference sequence). Losses at the gene ends were 6 bases for V and 4 bases for J; bases not matched to a gene: 12. This CDR3 has 16 amino acids. CDR3 loop: CASSSGLALRADTQYF. Written as DNA, the CDR3 is TGTGCCAGCAGTTCCGGACTAGCTCTAAGGGCAGATACGCAGTATTTT.

The chain's CDR3 is CSVGTGGIRATQYF. CDR3 DNA: TGCAGCGTGGGGACAGGAGGGATAAGAGCTACGCAGTATTTT. The chain combines TRBV29-1 with TRBJ2-3; TRBD1 aligns across 8 bases. The length of the CDR3 is 14 residues. J was trimmed by 8 bases and V by 6 bases; bases with no gene match: 13. Germline CDR1 and CDR2: SQVTM and ANQGSEA.

This clonotype turned up a few times. The rearrangement links TRBV28 to TRBJ2-3; TRBD2 matches 9 bases. The V gene's germline CDR1 is MDHEN and CDR2 SYDVKM. The J segment lost 5 bases and the V segment lost 5 bases, leaving 8 bases of the junction unmatched. This CDR3 contains 15 residues. This CDR3 is CASSPIAGVKDTQYF. CDR3 DNA sequence: TGTGCCAGCAGTCCGATAGCGGGAGTTAAAGATACGCAGTATTTT.

Only a few counts were recorded for this clonotype. The genes are TRBV5-1 and TRBJ2-7; D ambiguous. Trimming shortened V by 1 base and J by 2 bases, and 10 bases separated the two germline ends. This CDR3 contains 14 residues. Germline V gives CDR1 SGHRS, CDR2 YFSETQ. The CDR3 nucleotides are TGCGCCAGCAGCTTGTCGGGTACCCCCTACGAGCAGTACTTC. It codes for CASSLSGTPYEQYF. Looking up the rest from reference TRBV5-1 and TRBJ2-7 gives the full variable domain: KAGVTQTPRYLIKTRGQQVTLSCSPISGHRSVSWYQQTPGQGLQFLFEYFSETQRNKGNFPGRFSGRQFSNSRSEMNVSTLELGDSALYLCASSLSGTPYEQYFGPGTRLTVT.

This clonotype was picked up a small number of times. The CDR3 here is CASSEDPQYNEQFF. The CDR3 DNA follows: TGTGCCAGCAGTGAAGATCCGCAGTACAATGAGCAGTTCTTC. This chain links TRBV6-1 with TRBJ2-1, with D unclear. Trimming cost V 1 base and J 4 bases, with 8 bases left between them. This CDR3 region has 14 residues. Germline loops: CDR1 MNHNS, CDR2 SASEGT.

The rearrangement uses TRBV5-1 and TRBJ1-1, with 7 bases that match TRBD1. CDR1 is SGHRS, CDR2 YFSETQ, per germline. This CDR3 has 12 residues. The V gene end was trimmed by 7 bases and the J gene end by 6 bases; junction bases not matched to a gene: 6. CDR3 in DNA: TGCGCCAGCCGGGAAGACAGGGCTGAAGCTTTCTTT. Translating it yields CASREDRAEAFF.